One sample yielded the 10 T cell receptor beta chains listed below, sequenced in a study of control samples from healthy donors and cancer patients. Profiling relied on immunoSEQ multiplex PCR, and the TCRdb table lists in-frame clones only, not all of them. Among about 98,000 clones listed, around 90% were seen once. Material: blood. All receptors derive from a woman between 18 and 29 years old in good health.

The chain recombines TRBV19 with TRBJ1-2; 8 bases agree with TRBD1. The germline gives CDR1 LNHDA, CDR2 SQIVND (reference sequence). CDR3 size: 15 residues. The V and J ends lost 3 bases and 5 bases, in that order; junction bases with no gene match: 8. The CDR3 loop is CASSISTGVKYGYTF. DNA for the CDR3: TGTGCCAGTAGTATCTCGACAGGGGTGAAATATGGCTACACCTTC.

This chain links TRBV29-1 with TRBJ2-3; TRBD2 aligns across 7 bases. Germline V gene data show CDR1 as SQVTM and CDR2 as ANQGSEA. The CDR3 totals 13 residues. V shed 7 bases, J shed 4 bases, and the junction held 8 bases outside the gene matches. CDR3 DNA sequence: TGCAGCGGGGCTCTAAGCGGGGCAGATACGCAGTATTTT. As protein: CSGALSGADTQYF.

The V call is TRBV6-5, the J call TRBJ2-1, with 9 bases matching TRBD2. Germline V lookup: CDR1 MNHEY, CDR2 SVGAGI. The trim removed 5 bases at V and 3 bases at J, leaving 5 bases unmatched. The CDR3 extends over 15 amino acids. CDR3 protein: CASSPSSGVYNEQFF. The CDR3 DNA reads TGTGCCAGCAGTCCTTCTAGCGGGGTCTACAATGAGCAGTTCTTC.

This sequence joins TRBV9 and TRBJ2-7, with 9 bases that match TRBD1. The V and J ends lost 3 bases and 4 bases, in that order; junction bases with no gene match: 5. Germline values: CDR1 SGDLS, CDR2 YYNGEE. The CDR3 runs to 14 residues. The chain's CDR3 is CASSGTGVGYEQYF. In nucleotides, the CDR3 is TGTGCCAGCAGCGGGACAGGGGTAGGGTACGAGCAGTACTTC. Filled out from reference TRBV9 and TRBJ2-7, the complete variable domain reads DSGVTQTPKHLITATGQRVTLRCSPRSGDLSVYWYQQSLDQGLQFLIQYYNGEERAKGNILERFSAQQFPDLHSELNLSSLELGDSALYFCASSGTGVGYEQYFGPGTRLTVT.

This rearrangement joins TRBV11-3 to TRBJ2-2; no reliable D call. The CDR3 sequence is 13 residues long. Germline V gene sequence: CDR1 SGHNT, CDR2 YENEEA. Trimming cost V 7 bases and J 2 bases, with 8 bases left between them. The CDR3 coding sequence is TGTGCCAGCACCGAAATAAACACCGGGGAGCTGTTTTTT. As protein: CASTEINTGELFF.

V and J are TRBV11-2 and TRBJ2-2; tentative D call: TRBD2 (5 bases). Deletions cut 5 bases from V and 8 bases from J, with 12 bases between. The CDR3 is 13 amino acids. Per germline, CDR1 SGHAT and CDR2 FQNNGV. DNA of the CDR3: TGTGCCAGCAGCCCCCGATCGGGAGGGGAGCTGTTTTTT. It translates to CASSPRSGGELFF. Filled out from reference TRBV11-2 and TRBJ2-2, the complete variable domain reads EAGVAQSPRYKIIEKRQSVAFWCNPISGHATLYWYQQILGQGPKLLIQFQNNGVVDDSQLPKDRFSAERLKGVDSTLKIQPAKLEDSAVYLCASSPRSGGELFFGEGSRLTVL.

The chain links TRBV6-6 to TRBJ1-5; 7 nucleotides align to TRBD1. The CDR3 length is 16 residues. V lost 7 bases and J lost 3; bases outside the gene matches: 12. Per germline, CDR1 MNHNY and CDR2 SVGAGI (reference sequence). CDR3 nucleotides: TGTGCCAGCACCCCCGGGGAGGGGGCAGTCAATCAGCCCCAGCATTTT. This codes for CASTPGEGAVNQPQHF.

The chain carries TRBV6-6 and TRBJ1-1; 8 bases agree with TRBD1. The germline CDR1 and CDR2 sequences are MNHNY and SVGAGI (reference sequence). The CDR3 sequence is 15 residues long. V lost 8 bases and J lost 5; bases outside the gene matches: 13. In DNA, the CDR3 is TGTGCCAGCCTCGCAGGGGGCCATGGAGGAACTGAAGCTTTCTTT. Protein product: CASLAGGHGGTEAFF.

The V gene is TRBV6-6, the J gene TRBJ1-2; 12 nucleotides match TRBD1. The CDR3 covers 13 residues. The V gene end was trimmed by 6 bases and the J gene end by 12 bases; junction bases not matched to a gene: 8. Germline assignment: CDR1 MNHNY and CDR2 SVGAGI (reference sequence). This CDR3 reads CASRPRDRGLHTF. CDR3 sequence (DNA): TGTGCCAGCAGACCCCGGGACAGGGGGCTTCACACCTTC.

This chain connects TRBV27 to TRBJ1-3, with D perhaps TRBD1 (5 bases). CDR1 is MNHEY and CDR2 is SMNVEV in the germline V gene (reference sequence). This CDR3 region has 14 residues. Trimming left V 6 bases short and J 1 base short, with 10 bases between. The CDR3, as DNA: TGTGCCAGCAGGGAGGGGAGTTCTGGAAACACCATATATTTT. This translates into CASREGSSGNTIYF.